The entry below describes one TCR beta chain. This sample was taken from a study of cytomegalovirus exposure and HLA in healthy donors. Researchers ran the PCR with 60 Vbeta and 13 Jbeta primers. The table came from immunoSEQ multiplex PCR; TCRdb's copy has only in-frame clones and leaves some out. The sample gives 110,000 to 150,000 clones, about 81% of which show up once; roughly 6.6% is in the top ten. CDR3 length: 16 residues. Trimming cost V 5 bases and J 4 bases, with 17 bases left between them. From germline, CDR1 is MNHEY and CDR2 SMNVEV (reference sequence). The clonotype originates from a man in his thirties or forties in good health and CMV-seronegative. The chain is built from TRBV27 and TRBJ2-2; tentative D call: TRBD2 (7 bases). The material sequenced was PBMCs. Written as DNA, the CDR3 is TGTGCCAGCAGTCAAAGGGGGGGCCGATTCACCGGGGAGCTGTTTTTT. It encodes CASSQRGGRFTGELFF.